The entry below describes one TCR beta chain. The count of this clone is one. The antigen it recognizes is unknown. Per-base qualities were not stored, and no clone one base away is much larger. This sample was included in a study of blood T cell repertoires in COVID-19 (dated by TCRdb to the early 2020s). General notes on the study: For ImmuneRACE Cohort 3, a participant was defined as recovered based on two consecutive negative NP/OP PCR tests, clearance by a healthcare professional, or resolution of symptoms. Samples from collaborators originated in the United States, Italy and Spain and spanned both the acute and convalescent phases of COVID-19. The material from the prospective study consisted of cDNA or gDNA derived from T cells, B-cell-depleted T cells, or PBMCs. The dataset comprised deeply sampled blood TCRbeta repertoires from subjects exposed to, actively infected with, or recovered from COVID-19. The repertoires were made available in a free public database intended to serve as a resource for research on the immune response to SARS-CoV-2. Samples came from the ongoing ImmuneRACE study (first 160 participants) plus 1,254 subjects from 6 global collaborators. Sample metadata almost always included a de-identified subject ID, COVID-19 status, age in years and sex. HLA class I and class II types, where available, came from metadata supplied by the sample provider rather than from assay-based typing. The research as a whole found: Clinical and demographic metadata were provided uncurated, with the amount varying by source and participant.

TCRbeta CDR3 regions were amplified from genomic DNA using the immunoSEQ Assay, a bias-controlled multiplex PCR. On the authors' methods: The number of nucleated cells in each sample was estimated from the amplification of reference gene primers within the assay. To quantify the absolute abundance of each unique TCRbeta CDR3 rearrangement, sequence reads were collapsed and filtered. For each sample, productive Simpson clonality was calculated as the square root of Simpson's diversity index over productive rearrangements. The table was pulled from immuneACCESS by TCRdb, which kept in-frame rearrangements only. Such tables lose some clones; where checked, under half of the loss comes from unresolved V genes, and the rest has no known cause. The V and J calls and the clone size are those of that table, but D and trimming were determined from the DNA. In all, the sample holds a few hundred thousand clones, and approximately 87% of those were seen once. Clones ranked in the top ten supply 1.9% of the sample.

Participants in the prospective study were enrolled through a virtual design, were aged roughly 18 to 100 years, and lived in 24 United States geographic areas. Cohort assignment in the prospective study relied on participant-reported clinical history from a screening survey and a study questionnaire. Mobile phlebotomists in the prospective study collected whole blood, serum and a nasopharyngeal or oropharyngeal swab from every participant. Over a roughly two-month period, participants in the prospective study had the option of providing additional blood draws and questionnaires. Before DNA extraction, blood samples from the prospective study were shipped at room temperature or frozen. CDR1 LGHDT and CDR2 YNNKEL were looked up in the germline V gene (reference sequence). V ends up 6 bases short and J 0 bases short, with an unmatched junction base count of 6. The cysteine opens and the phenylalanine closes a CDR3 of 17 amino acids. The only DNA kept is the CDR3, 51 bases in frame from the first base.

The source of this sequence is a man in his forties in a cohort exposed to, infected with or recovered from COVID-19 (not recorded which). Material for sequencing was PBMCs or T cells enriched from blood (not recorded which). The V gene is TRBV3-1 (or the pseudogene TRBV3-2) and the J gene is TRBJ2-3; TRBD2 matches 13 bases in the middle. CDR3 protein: CASRRGTSGTSTDTQYF. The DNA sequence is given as TGTGCCAGCAGACGGGGGACTAGCGGGACTAGCACAGATACGCAGTATTTT.